What follows are 32 T cell receptor beta chains derived from one specimen sequenced in a study of beta chain features in type 1 diabetes. Since all of the isolated RNA was reverse transcribed, expressed TCRB transcripts were what got sequenced. Libraries were prepared by immunoSEQ multiplex PCR; TCRdb keeps only in-frame clonotypes and omits some of them. The sample consists of 300,000 to 350,000 clones, approximately 8% of them appearing once. Sequencing input: central memory CD4+ T cells from blood. All receptors come from a woman aged 18-29 years in good health.

This clone has more than one count but fewer than ten. This chain links TRBV28 with TRBJ2-7, with a possible D match to TRBD2 (6 bases). Germline CDR1 and CDR2: MDHEN and SYDVKM. This CDR3 is 14 amino acids long. V dropped 2 bases and J dropped 3 bases, with 11 bases sitting between them. Here the CDR3 DNA reads TGTGCCAGCAGTTTAGGGGGACTGATCTACGAGCAGTACTTC. It yields the protein CASSLGGLIYEQYF.

This clone was seen a handful of times. This chain connects TRBV15 to TRBJ2-7; D gene ambiguous. Germline V gives CDR1 LNHNV, CDR2 YYDKDF (reference sequence). V was pared by 0 bases and J by 1 base, with 10 bases between. The CDR3 spans 15 residues. CDR3 protein: CATSRDRFTSYEQYF. CDR3 in DNA: TGTGCCACCAGCAGAGACCGTTTTACTTCCTACGAGCAGTACTTC.

The chain has TRBV27 and TRBJ2-5; TRBD2 matches 12 bases. The germline V gene has CDR1 MNHEY and CDR2 SMNVEV (reference sequence). V trimming: 2 bases; J trimming: 4 bases; junction bases outside the gene matches: 8. This CDR3 is built from 17 residues. In DNA form, the CDR3 reads TGTGCCAGCAGTTTAGGGCTAGCGGGAGGGGGACGAGAGACCCAGTACTTC. Encoded protein: CASSLGLAGGGRETQYF.

This clone was observed a handful of times. The V call is TRBV7-3, the J call TRBJ2-1; 9 bases fit TRBD2. Trimming at V came to 6 bases and at J to 4 bases, leaving 10 bases not matched to a gene. The CDR3 covers 16 residues. Germline loops: CDR1 SGHTA, CDR2 FQGTGA. The CDR3 DNA reads as TGTGCCAGCAGTTCTTCCCGGGCGGGAGGGTACAATGAGCAGTTCTTC. Its protein product is CASSSSRAGGYNEQFF.

There are a few counts of this clone. The chain employs TRBV6-1 and TRBJ1-4; D is unclear. Germline V lookup: CDR1 MNHNS, CDR2 SASEGT. This CDR3 has 12 amino acids. The V end lost 6 bases, the J end lost 8 bases, and 10 bases lay between the germline ends. The CDR3 region is CASRRSGEKLFF. The CDR3 DNA reads TGTGCCAGCAGGCGATCTGGAGAAAAACTGTTTTTT.

The V and J genes are TRBV18 and TRBJ2-1, with D perhaps matching TRBD1 (6 bases). The CDR3 is 15 amino acids. Trimming left V 2 bases short and J 5 bases short, with 13 bases between. CDR1 and CDR2 from the germline V gene are KGHSH and LQKENI. In DNA, the CDR3 is TGTGCCAGCTCACCAGGACAGCGAAGGAACAATGAGCAGTTCTTC. Amino acids: CASSPGQRRNNEQFF.

V and J are TRBV15 and TRBJ2-2, with D perhaps matching TRBD2 (6 bases). The V end lost 5 bases, the J end lost 2 bases, and 27 bases lay between the germline ends. The CDR3 spans 20 residues. CDR1 and CDR2 (germline): LNHNV, YYDKDF (reference sequence). The CDR3 loop is CATSGRRTGVPGGNTGELFF. The CDR3 DNA is TGTGCCACCAGCGGCAGACGAACAGGAGTCCCCGGGGGTAACACCGGGGAGCTGTTTTTT.

This clone occurred a few times. This chain connects TRBV29-1 to TRBJ2-3; 9 nucleotides line up with TRBD2. Germline CDR1 and CDR2: SQVTM and ANQGSEA. The length of the CDR3 is 14 residues. V lost 7 bases to trimming and J lost 3 bases; unmatched junction nucleotides: 8. The CDR3, as DNA: TGCAGCGCCACCGGGACTAGCACGACAGATACGCAGTATTTT. It yields the protein CSATGTSTTDTQYF.

The table lists this clone with a few counts. The CDR3 is CASSETSGSLLTQYF. The CDR3 DNA follows: TGTGCCAGCAGCGAAACTAGCGGGAGCTTACTGACCCAGTACTTC. The V call is TRBV7-2, the J call TRBJ2-5; 11 bases fit TRBD2. The CDR3 is made up of 15 amino acids. J was trimmed by 7 bases and V by 5 bases; bases with no gene match: 9. Germline V gives CDR1 SGHTA, CDR2 FQGNSA. The full variable domain, with the rest looked up from reference TRBV7-2 and TRBJ2-5, is GAGVSQSPSNKVTEKGKDVELRCDPISGHTALYWYRQSLGQGLEFLIYFQGNSAPDKSGLPSDRFSAERTGGSVSTLTIQRTQQEDSAVYLCASSETSGSLLTQYFGPGTRLLVL.

This clone was counted at least ten times. V is TRBV28 and J is TRBJ2-1; 11 bases align to TRBD2. With 6 bases clipped from V and 10 bases from J, the junction kept 11 bases outside the gene matches. The CDR3 runs 15 residues. Germline CDR1 reads MDHEN; CDR2 reads SYDVKM. Here the CDR3 reads CASRPGLAAPGEQFF. Written as DNA, the CDR3 is TGTGCCAGCAGACCGGGACTAGCGGCCCCGGGGGAGCAGTTCTTC.

This sequence joins TRBV11-2 and TRBJ2-1; D uncertain. Trimming took off 2 bases at V and 3 bases at J, with 11 bases between the two ends. CDR1 and CDR2 from the germline V gene are SGHAT and FQNNGV. The CDR3 has 15 residues. The DNA of the CDR3 is TGTGCCAGCAGCTTATATTTTTCCGACTACAATGAGCAGTTCTTC. This codes for CASSLYFSDYNEQFF. Looking up the rest from reference TRBV11-2 and TRBJ2-1 gives the full variable domain: EAGVAQSPRYKIIEKRQSVAFWCNPISGHATLYWYQQILGQGPKLLIQFQNNGVVDDSQLPKDRFSAERLKGVDSTLKIQPAKLEDSAVYLCASSLYFSDYNEQFFGPGTRLTVL.

This clone showed up many times. The chain is built from TRBV29-1 and TRBJ1-1; D uncertain. CDR1 is SQVTM and CDR2 is ANQGSEA in the germline V gene. V gave up 1 base and J gave up 0 bases, with 3 bases separating them. The CDR3 runs to 12 residues. In DNA form, the CDR3 reads TGCAGCGTTGAAGGGATGAACACTGAAGCTTTCTTT. This encodes CSVEGMNTEAFF.

This rearrangement joins TRBV2 to TRBJ2-2; 7 positions agree with TRBD1. There are 16 residues in the CDR3. CDR1 and CDR2 (germline): SNHLY, FYNNEI. The J segment lost 13 bases and the V segment lost 7 bases, leaving 21 bases of the junction unmatched. In DNA form, the CDR3 reads TGTGCCAGCAAAGACAGTCACCTACCGAGGGGGCGAAGGCTGTTTTTT. This sequence encodes CASKDSHLPRGRRLFF.

The V call is TRBV21-1, the J call TRBJ2-7; the D call in the table, TRBD2, was not verified against the DNA. TRBV21-1 is a listed pseudogene. This CDR3 spans 14 amino acids. This CDR3 is CASSNSIGAYEQYF. The DNA of the CDR3 is TGTGCCAGCAGCAATAGCATCGGGGCCTACGAGCAGTACTTC.

This clone was counted ten times or more. V gene TRBV2 combines with J gene TRBJ2-5; 7 bases map to TRBD2. The CDR3 totals 14 residues. J lost 7 bases, V lost 7 bases, and 12 bases had no gene match. The germline CDR1 and CDR2 sequences are SNHLY and FYNNEI. The CDR3 DNA sequence: TGTGCCAGCATGCCCGGGGGGTTCGGAGGGACCCAGTACTTC. Translating it yields CASMPGGFGGTQYF. Using reference TRBV2 and TRBJ2-5 for the parts outside the CDR3, the full variable domain is EPEVTQTPSHQVTQMGQEVILRCVPISNHLYFYWYRQILGQKVEFLVSFYNNEISEKSEIFDDQFSVERPDGSNFTLKIRSTKLEDSAMYFCASMPGGFGGTQYFGPGTRLLVL.

CDR3 DNA: TGTGCCAGCAGCATAGCGGGAGCAGATACGCAGTATTTT. This sequence encodes CASSIAGADTQYF. This sequence joins TRBV11-2 and TRBJ2-3; the match to TRBD2 covers 9 bases. CDR1 and CDR2 (germline): SGHAT, FQNNGV. The CDR3 runs to 13 residues. V lost 5 bases and J lost 4; bases outside the gene matches: 1.

The rearrangement joins TRBV7-9 to TRBJ2-1; 8 bases are shared with TRBD2. Germline V lookup: CDR1 SEHNR, CDR2 FQNEAQ (reference sequence). This CDR3 spans 13 amino acids. The V segment lost 2 bases and the J segment 13 bases; nucleotides outside the gene matches: 7. CDR3 in DNA: TGTGCCAGCAGCTTAACTAGCGGAGACCGACAGTTCTTC. Translation gives CASSLTSGDRQFF.

This clone has more than one count but fewer than ten. The chain uses TRBV4-2 and TRBJ2-7; 10 bases agree with TRBD2. CDR1 and CDR2 (germline): LGHNA, YNFKEQ. J gave up 4 bases and V 1 base, and 4 bases lay outside the gene matches. The CDR3 runs to 15 residues. The CDR3 is CASSQAGTSEYEQYF. In DNA, the CDR3 is TGTGCCAGCAGCCAAGCGGGGACTAGCGAGTACGAGCAGTACTTC.

The sample holds a few counts of this clone. The CDR3 loop is CASSRTEIAYNEQFF. CDR3 nucleotides: TGTGCCAGCAGTCGGACAGAGATAGCTTACAATGAGCAGTTCTTC. The chain uses TRBV2 and TRBJ2-1; a weak D match, TRBD1 (6 bases). The V end lost 5 bases, the J end lost 4 bases, and 15 bases lay between the germline ends. CDR1 and CDR2 (germline): SNHLY, FYNNEI. This CDR3 is 15 amino acids long.

This clone was counted only a few times. The J gene is TRBJ2-2, the V gene TRBV27; 7 bases map to TRBD2. Unmatched junction bases numbered 11, after V lost 6 bases and J lost 4 bases. The CDR3 extends over 16 amino acids. Germline V gene sequence: CDR1 MNHEY, CDR2 SMNVEV (reference sequence). The CDR3: CASSPSGGAITGELFF. The CDR3 DNA sequence: TGTGCCAGCAGCCCCTCGGGAGGCGCGATCACCGGGGAGCTGTTTTTT.

The genes are TRBV19 and TRBJ2-3; D gene uncertain. Between the trimmed V and J ends, which lost 3 bases and 2 bases, there was a span of 15 bases. The germline gives CDR1 LNHDA, CDR2 SQIVND (reference sequence). This CDR3 is 16 amino acids long. The CDR3 sequence is CASSILAGRLTDTQYF. CDR3 nucleotides: TGTGCCAGTAGTATTCTCGCAGGTCGGCTCACAGATACGCAGTATTTT.

This clone was seen only a few times. V usage is TRBV25-1 and J usage is TRBJ2-2; tentatively, D is TRBD2 (6 bases). The CDR3 contains 14 residues. Trimming took 7 bases from V and 2 from J, leaving 11 bases between them. From germline, CDR1 is MGHDK and CDR2 SYGVNS. The CDR3 loop reads CASIGGENTGELFF. In DNA form, the CDR3 reads TGTGCCAGCATCGGAGGGGAAAACACCGGGGAGCTGTTTTTT. Full variable domain (missing parts from reference TRBV25-1 and TRBJ2-2): EADIYQTPRYLVIGTGKKITLECSQTMGHDKMYWYQQDPGMELHLIHYSYGVNSTEKGDLSSESTVSRIRTEHFPLTLESARPSHTSQYLCASIGGENTGELFFGEGSRLTVL.

This clone was recorded many times. The V and J genes are TRBV7-9 and TRBJ1-3; no clear D. Germline V gene lookup returns CDR1 SEHNR and CDR2 FQNEAQ (reference sequence). V lost 5 bases to trimming and J lost 0 bases, with 14 bases between them. The CDR3 consists of 16 residues. CDR3 sequence reads: CASSPPGLNSGNTIYF. CDR3 coding DNA: TGTGCCAGCAGCCCCCCCGGACTGAACTCTGGAAACACCATATATTTT. Filled out from reference TRBV7-9 and TRBJ1-3, the complete variable domain reads DTGVSQNPRHKITKRGQNVTFRCDPISEHNRLYWYRQTLGQGPEFLTYFQNEAQLEKSRLLSDRFSAERPKGSFSTLEIQRTEQGDSAMYLCASSPPGLNSGNTIYFGEGSWLTVV.

In this sample, this clone turned up a few times. The rearrangement links TRBV5-1 to TRBJ2-3, with 7 bases lining up with TRBD2. The germline CDR1 and CDR2 sequences are SGHRS and YFSETQ. J gave up 6 bases and V 5 bases, and 9 bases lay outside the gene matches. CDR3 size: 14 residues. CDR3 nucleotides: TGCGCCAGCAGTCGGGGGGAAGCGGTGGATACGCAGTATTTT. Protein product: CASSRGEAVDTQYF.

The rearrangement links TRBV7-8 to TRBJ2-7, with 9 bases that match TRBD1. Per the germline V gene, CDR1 is SGHVS and CDR2 is FQNEAQ. V lost 1 base to trimming and J lost 6 bases; unmatched junction nucleotides: 7. The length of the CDR3 is 15 residues. CDR3 sequence reads: CASSLEWTGAGEQYF. CDR3 sequence (DNA): TGTGCCAGCAGCTTAGAATGGACAGGGGCTGGCGAGCAGTACTTC.

The chain uses TRBV11-1 and TRBJ2-1; D remains unclear. This CDR3 comprises 14 residues. Trimming took 5 bases from V and 0 from J, leaving 8 bases between them. Germline-derived CDR1 and CDR2 are SGHAT and FQDESV (reference sequence). The CDR3 is CASSPRSSYNEQFF. CDR3 sequence (DNA): TGTGCCAGCAGCCCCCGGAGCTCCTACAATGAGCAGTTCTTC. The full variable domain, its missing parts supplied by reference TRBV11-1 and TRBJ2-1, is EAEVAQSPRYKITEKSQAVAFWCDPISGHATLYWYRQILGQGPELLVQFQDESVVDDSQLPKDRFSAERLKGVDSTLKIQPAELGDSAMYLCASSPRSSYNEQFFGPGTRLTVL.

This clone appeared a few times. J is TRBJ2-7 and V is TRBV5-1; D is possibly TRBD2 (7 bases). Trimming left V 4 bases short and J 3 bases short, with 11 bases between. Looked up from germline, CDR1 is SGHRS and CDR2 is YFSETQ. CDR3 size: 13 residues. The CDR3 is CASSHREGYEQYF. DNA of the CDR3: TGCGCCAGCAGCCACAGGGAGGGCTACGAGCAGTACTTC.

This clone was found a few times. The chain recombines TRBV29-1 with TRBJ1-3; D ambiguous. Trimming pared 4 bases from V and 0 bases from J, leaving 4 bases between. The CDR3 is 12 residues long. Germline V gene lookup returns CDR1 SQVTM and CDR2 ANQGSEA. Here the CDR3 reads CSVGDSGNTIYF. For the CDR3, the DNA is TGCAGCGTTGGGGACTCTGGAAACACCATATATTTT.

For this clone: This probably arose from a read error, given a far larger clone one base away. The chain employs TRBV5-6 and TRBJ2-1, with 7 bases lining up with TRBD1. The CDR3 runs to 14 residues. After removal of 3 bases from V and 2 bases from J, the junction contained 2 bases not matched to a gene. Germline-derived CDR1 and CDR2 are SGHDT and YYEEEE. The CDR3 DNA reads as TGTGCCAGCAGCTCTGGACAGGCCTACAATGAGCAGTTCTTC. It encodes CASSSGQAYNEQFF. The full variable domain, rest sourced from reference TRBV5-6 and TRBJ2-1, is DAGVTQSPTHLIKTRGQQVTLRCSPKSGHDTVSWYQQALGQGPQFIFQYYEEEERQRGNFPDRFSGHQFPNYSSELNVNALLLGDSALYLCASSSGQAYNEQFFGPGTRLTVL.

This clone was seen more than once but under ten times. The rearrangement links TRBV2 to TRBJ2-3; TRBD1 aligns across 10 bases. The germline V gene has CDR1 SNHLY and CDR2 FYNNEI. J gave up 5 bases and V 3 bases, and 5 bases lay outside the gene matches. CDR3 length: 15 residues. The CDR3 nucleotides read TGTGCCAGCAGTGAGGGACAGGGGCGCGGAGATACGCAGTATTTT. Protein product: CASSEGQGRGDTQYF.

The chain has TRBV11-1 and TRBJ2-3; unclear D gene. Between the trimmed V and J ends, which lost 4 bases and 6 bases, there was a span of 8 bases. The CDR3 runs 12 residues. Germline CDR1 SGHAT, CDR2 FQDESV (reference sequence). The CDR3 nucleotides read TGTGCCAGCAGCTACCTTTGGGATACGCAGTATTTT. Protein: CASSYLWDTQYF.

This clone was counted only a few times. The sample contains more than one DNA sequence encoding this CDR3. This chain uses TRBV7-2 with TRBJ1-1; the D is unclear. The CDR3 has 13 residues. Germline loops: CDR1 SGHTA, CDR2 FQGNSA. V dropped 3 bases and J dropped 1 base, with 6 bases sitting between them. The chain's CDR3 is CASSFSRNTEAFF. In DNA, the CDR3 is TGTGCCAGCAGCTTCTCACGGAACACTGAAGCTTTCTTT.